This TCR beta chain appears in the sequencing data of a study of blood T cell repertoires in COVID-19 (TCRdb year 2020). Context from the whole study: The collaborator samples originated in the United States, Italy and Spain and spanned the acute and convalescent phases of COVID-19. The repertoires were released in a freely available public database meant as a resource for research on the immune response to SARS-CoV-2. The prospective study material was composed of cDNA or gDNA derived from T cells, B-cell-depleted T cells, or PBMCs. The dataset comprised deeply sampled blood TCRbeta repertoires from subjects exposed to, actively infected with, or recovered from COVID-19. The samples were drawn from two sources: the first 160 participants of the ongoing ImmuneRACE study, and some 1,300 subjects contributed by 6 global collaborators. Nearly every sample came with metadata listing a de-identified subject ID, COVID-19 status, age in years and sex. HLA class I and class II types, where available, came from metadata supplied by the sample provider rather than from assay-based typing.

General study outcomes and caveats: Clinical and demographic metadata were provided uncurated, with the amount varying by source and participant.

On this clone itself: What this receptor recognizes is not known. No much larger clone is present one base from it, and per-base qualities are unavailable.

TCRbeta CDR3 regions were amplified from genomic DNA by means of the immunoSEQ Assay, a bias-controlled multiplex PCR. Regarding the original processing steps: Within the assay, amplification of reference gene primers was used to estimate how many nucleated cells each sample contained. To quantify the absolute abundance of each unique TCRbeta CDR3 rearrangement, sequence reads were collapsed and filtered. Productive Simpson clonality was computed per sample as the square root of Simpson's diversity index over productive rearrangements. TCRdb provides this immuneACCESS table in a form limited to in-frame rearrangements. Some clones are lacking; in checked studies, under half of them reflect an unresolved V gene, and why the rest are absent is not known. D and trimming come from the DNA, and the V and J calls and clone size come from that table. This sample comprises around 300,000 clones, about 85% of them detected only once. Together, the top ten hold under 3% of the sample.

The CDR3 contains 14 residues, cysteine and phenylalanine counted. Only the CDR3 portion is preserved as DNA: 42 bases, with reading frame beginning at the first base. V drops 0 bases and J drops 1 base, leaving 7 bases in between. Based on the germline V gene, the CDR1 and CDR2 sequences are SGHDT and YYEEEE. Participants in the prospective study were aged about 18 to 95 years, lived in more than 20 United States geographic areas, and enrolled through a virtual design. In the prospective study, participants were assigned to cohorts based on the clinical history participants reported in a screening survey and a study questionnaire. For ImmuneRACE Cohort 3, a participant was defined as recovered based on two consecutive negative NP/OP PCR tests, clearance by a healthcare professional, or resolution of symptoms. In the prospective study, mobile phlebotomists collected whole blood, serum and a nasopharyngeal or oropharyngeal swab from each participant. Over an approximately 2-month period, participants in the prospective study had the option of providing additional blood draws and questionnaires. Blood samples from the prospective study were shipped frozen or at room temperature prior to DNA extraction.

Sequencing was carried out using PBMCs or T cells enriched from blood (not recorded which). This TCR was sampled from a woman between 45 and 65 years old who had recovered from COVID-19. The V and J segments used are TRBV5-6 and TRBJ1-2, with an unclear D gene assignment. CDR3 protein: CASSLVSVNYGYTF. The DNA reads TGTGCCAGCAGCTTGGTTTCAGTTAACTATGGCTACACCTTC.